This T cell receptor (beta chain) was recorded in a study of T cell responses to AZD1222 COVID-19 vaccine (dated by TCRdb to about 2021). A note on the overall study: AZD1222 recipients whose second dose came at about 4 weeks and those whose second dose came at about 12 weeks were combined into one group, since spike-specific TCR depth and breadth did not differ between the two schedules. TCR sequencing was performed for about 240 trial participants, of whom 200 to 220 were given two doses of AZD1222 and around 25 were given two doses of MenACWY control vaccine. Trial participants were enrolled by age into subgroups of 18-55, 56-69 and 70-plus years, and roughly 160, 29 and 62 TCR-sequenced participants, respectively, were included in these subgroups. The full study reports these points: Participants were mostly white British, with more females than males. The authors suggested clonal diversity may have been underestimated. After two AZD1222 doses, spike-specific TCR breadth and depth were significantly higher than at day 0 and than in MenACWY recipients. The whole spike protein was spanned by vaccine-associated CD4 TCRs, and dominant responses were seen in regions 160-218 and 743-854. Because no day 14 peak-response samples were available, repertoires were characterized only after the peak T cell response. Nearly half of unique spike-specific TCRs reportedly recognized epitopes outside regions mutated in the B.1.351 and B.1.1.7 variants. The 56-69-year group was small, and its depth increase did not reach significance, likely because of low power. Conclusions about previously exposed vaccinees are limited, since just five to seven AZD1222 recipients were seropositive for SARS-CoV-2 at baseline.

This clone was seen a few times. The target of this receptor is not known. It has no much larger one-base neighbor in the sample; base qualities were not kept. The time point label, as the study defines it: baseline before first vaccination. The vaccinee samples were drawn from two UK trials, COV001 and COV002, one of which was a single-blind randomized controlled phase 2/3 trial testing AZD1222 (ChAdOx1 nCoV-19) in healthy adults. Trial participant PBMC samples were collected at day 0 and day 28 after the second dose for TCRbeta chain sequencing. Relative to germline, V is missing 4 bases and J is missing 2 bases, with 4 bases of the junction outside any gene match. The CDR3 starts with the cysteine, ends with the phenylalanine, and has 16 residues. Only the CDR3 part of the read is kept: 48 bases, read in frame from the first base. CDR1 is given as KGHDR and CDR2 as SFDVKD, both from the germline V gene.

The CDR3 regions of human TCRbeta chains were analyzed by immunosequencing. The paper's processing steps were these. Repertoire TCRs were matched against a reference library of SARS-CoV-2-specific TCRs generated with the MIRA antigen-specificity platform. Breadth meant the fraction of unique TCRs that were SARS-CoV-2-associated, whereas depth meant the fraction of total T cells that were SARS-CoV-2-associated. Using the MIRA data, each spike-specific TCR was assigned both to the spike region to which the TCR was reactive and to a CD4 or CD8 class. Log10-transformed breadth and depth values were compared by one-way ANOVA with Sidak's multiple comparisons tests. TCRdb provides this immuneACCESS table in a form limited to in-frame rearrangements. Some clones are lacking; in checked studies, under half of them reflect an unresolved V gene, and why the rest are absent is not known. V and J calls plus clone size are reproduced from that table; the DNA served to infer D and trimming. The sample contains about 68,000 clones, 80% to 90% of them found a single time. About 2.4% of the sample comes from the top ten.

The specimen comprised peripheral blood, sampled on day 0 of AZD1222 vaccination. The receptor comes from an adult in good health. The chain joins TRBV24-1 to TRBJ2-5; TRBD2 lines up with 12 middle nucleotides. This receptor carries the CDR3 CATSEGTSGLQETQYF. The bases read TGTGCCACCAGTGAGGGGACTAGCGGGTTACAAGAGACCCAGTACTTC.